A single T cell receptor (beta chain) is shown here with its context. The data belong to a study of blood T cell repertoires in COVID-19. Per the original data handling: Amplifying reference gene primers gave estimates of nucleated cell counts. Only in-frame clones appear in the TCRdb table, and some are missing; sequencing was by immunoSEQ multiplex PCR. The V and J calls and clone size were taken over from that table, and D and trimming were inferred from the DNA. The sample lists around 98,000 clones, approximately 84% occurring once. Trimming took 2 bases from V and 3 from J, leaving 10 bases between them. From germline, CDR1 is ENHRY and CDR2 SYGVKD. The CDR3 runs 14 residues.

Sequenced: peripheral blood. This chain uses TRBV10-3 with TRBJ1-2; D is perhaps TRBD1 (5 bases). The sequence derives from an older woman with acute or convalescent COVID-19. CDR3 protein: CAISERRDDYGYTF. The CDR3 region has the DNA TGTGCCATCAGTGAGCGCAGGGATGACTATGGCTACACCTTC.